The rows below give T cell receptor beta chains drawn from one sample of a study of cytomegalovirus exposure and HLA in healthy donors. Produced via immunoSEQ multiplex PCR; TCRdb's table is partial and in-frame only. The sample comprises about 180,000 clones, just over 75% of which are singletons, and roughly 3.7% rests with the top ten. The sequencing input was PBMCs. These receptors all stem from a woman in her sixties or seventies in good health and CMV-seropositive. Both conserved end residues are part of each CDR3. A D gene is named only where the DNA matches it firmly. Expanded clones get a size class; other rows say once, few or many, or leave the size out.

D gene | J gene | clone size | V gene | CDR3 DNA | CDR3 protein
TRBD2 | TRBJ2-3 | - | TRBV4-1 | TGCGCCAGCAGCCAAGAAGGAGCGGGAGGAGGTGATACGCAGTATTTT | CASSQEGAGGGDTQYF
TRBD2 | TRBJ2-5 | - | TRBV6-6 | TGTGCCAGCAGACTAGCGGGGCAAGAGACCCAGTACTTC | CASRLAGQETQYF
TRBD2 | TRBJ2-5 | - | TRBV30 | TGTGCCTGGAGTGTACTAAAGACTAGCCGAGGGCAAGAGACCCAGTACTTC | CAWSVLKTSRGQETQYF
- | TRBJ1-1 | - | TRBV7-2 | TGTGCCAGCAGCCGAGTTGCCACTCGGTCGGGGACTGAAGCTTTCTTT | CASSRVATRSGTEAFF
- | TRBJ2-7 | - | TRBV9 | TGTGCCAGCAGCGTACTAGACTACTCCTACGAGCAGTACTTC | CASSVLDYSYEQYF
TRBD1 | TRBJ2-7 | - | TRBV19 | TGTGCCAGTAGTCGGGACAGCTACGAGCAGTACTTC | CASSRDSYEQYF
- | TRBJ2-5 | - | TRBV14 | TGTGCCAGCAGCCAAGATTTGGGGGCTCAGACCCAGTACTTC | CASSQDLGAQTQYF
- | TRBJ1-2 | - | TRBV30 | TGTGCCTGGAGTCCATTAGAAGGGGGTCGCGGCTACACCTTC | CAWSPLEGGRGYTF
TRBD2 | TRBJ2-7 | - | TRBV28 | TGTGCCAGCAACCCGGGGGGTAGATACGAGCAGTACTTC | CASNPGGRYEQYF
- | TRBJ2-7 | few | TRBV27 | TGTGCCAGCAGTCCCAGGGGCCGCTCCTACGAGCAGTACTTC | CASSPRGRSYEQYF
TRBD2 | TRBJ2-7 | - | TRBV5-8 | TGTGCCAGCAGCTTGGGAGCTAGCGGGGGGTACGAGCAGTACTTC | CASSLGASGGYEQYF
TRBD1 | TRBJ1-2 | - | TRBV7-9 | TGTGCCAGCAGCTTAGCGAAGGACAGGGATACTGGCTACACCTTC | CASSLAKDRDTGYTF
TRBD1 | TRBJ2-7 | - | TRBV19 | TGTGCCAGTAGTATACAGGGGGCAGCCTACGAGCAGTACTTC | CASSIQGAAYEQYF
- | TRBJ1-4 | - | TRBV19 | TGTGCCAGTAGTATAGTTCCCGGGGAAAAACTGTTTTTT | CASSIVPGEKLFF
- | TRBJ1-4 | - | TRBV4-1 | TGCGCCAGCAGCCCCCAGGGGCCAAGGGAAAAACTGTTTTTT | CASSPQGPREKLFF
TRBD1 | TRBJ1-1 | - | TRBV5-1 | TGCGCCAGCATGGGACAGGGGAACACTGAAGCTTTCTTT | CASMGQGNTEAFF